This TCR beta chain was observed in a study of beta chain features in type 1 diabetes. Trimming stripped 4 bases from V and 6 bases from J, with 17 bases between. This CDR3 comprises 15 residues. Per the germline V gene, CDR1 is SGHDT and CDR2 is YYEEEE. The sequenced template was cDNA made from the entire isolated RNA. Profiled with immunoSEQ multiplex PCR; TCRdb holds only in-frame clones, not every one. The data contain about 150,000 clones, around 10% of them singletons. Sequenced material: central memory CD4+ T cells from blood. The chain uses TRBV5-6 and TRBJ2-4, with TRBD2 as a possible D gene (5 bases). The sequence came from a man aged 18-30 years in good health. DNA of the CDR3: TGTGCCAGCAGCCCCCTGGATGGCGGAGGAAACATTCAGTACTTC. It specifies CASSPLDGGGNIQYF.